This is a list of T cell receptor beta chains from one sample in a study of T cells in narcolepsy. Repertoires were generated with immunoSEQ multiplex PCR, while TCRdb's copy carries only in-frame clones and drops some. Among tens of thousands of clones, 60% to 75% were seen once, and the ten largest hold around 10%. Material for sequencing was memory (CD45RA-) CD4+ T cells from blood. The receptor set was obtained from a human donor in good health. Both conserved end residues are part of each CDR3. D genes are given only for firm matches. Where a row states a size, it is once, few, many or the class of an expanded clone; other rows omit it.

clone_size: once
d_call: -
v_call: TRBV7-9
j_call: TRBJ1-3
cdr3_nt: TGTGCCAGCAGCCCCCCGGGAAACACCATATATTTT
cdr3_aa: CASSPPGNTIYF

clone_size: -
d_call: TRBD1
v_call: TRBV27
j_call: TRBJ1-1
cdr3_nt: TGTGCCATCAGTCCCGGACAGGCGGGCATGGACGCTTTCTTT
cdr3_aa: CAISPGQAGMDAFF

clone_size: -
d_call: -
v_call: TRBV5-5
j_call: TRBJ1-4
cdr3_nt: TGTGCCAGCAGCTTGGCCTGGGACGGGCAAAAACTGTTTTTT
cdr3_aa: CASSLAWDGQKLFF

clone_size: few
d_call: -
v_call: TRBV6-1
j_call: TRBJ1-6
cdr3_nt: TGTGCCAGCAGTGAACGAGGAGGGCTGGCCCTCCACTTT
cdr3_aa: CASSERGGLALHF

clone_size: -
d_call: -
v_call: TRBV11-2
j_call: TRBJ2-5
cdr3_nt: TGTGCCAGCAGTTCGCCCAGGGGCCTGGGAGAGACCCAGTACTTC
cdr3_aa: CASSSPRGLGETQYF

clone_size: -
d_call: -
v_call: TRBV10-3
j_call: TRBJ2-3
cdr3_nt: TGTGCCACTCTAAACCCTAGCGATTCAGATACGCAGTATTTT
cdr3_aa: CATLNPSDSDTQYF

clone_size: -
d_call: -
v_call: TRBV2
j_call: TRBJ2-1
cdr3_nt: TGTGCCAGCAAGGCGCAAAGCTCCTACAATGAGCAGTTCTTC
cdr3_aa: CASKAQSSYNEQFF

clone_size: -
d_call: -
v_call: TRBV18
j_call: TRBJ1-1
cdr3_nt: TGTGCCAGCTCACCATCGGTCGCGGGTTGGACTGAAGCTTTCTTT
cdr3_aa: CASSPSVAGWTEAFF

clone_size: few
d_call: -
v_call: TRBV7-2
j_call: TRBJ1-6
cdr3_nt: TGTGCCAGCAGCTCCAATGGTCGGGAATATTCACCCCTCCACTTT
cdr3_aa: CASSSNGREYSPLHF

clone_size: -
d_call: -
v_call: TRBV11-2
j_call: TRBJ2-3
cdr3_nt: TGTGCCAGCAGCTTAGTAGGGGGGACAGATACGCAGTATTTT
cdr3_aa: CASSLVGGTDTQYF

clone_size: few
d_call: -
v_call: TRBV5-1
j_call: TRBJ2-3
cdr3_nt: TGCGCCAGCATCAACTCGGACCTTTCCACAGATACGCAGTATTTT
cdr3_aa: CASINSDLSTDTQYF

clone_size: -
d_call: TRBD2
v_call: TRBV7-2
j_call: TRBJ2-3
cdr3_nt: TGTGCCAGCAGCCCTAGAGGCCGACTAGCGGCGCGAGACACAGATACGCAGTATTTT
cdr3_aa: CASSPRGRLAARDTDTQYF

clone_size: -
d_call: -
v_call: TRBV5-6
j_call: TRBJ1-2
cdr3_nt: TGTGCCAGCCGCTCTACAGGGACGACGAGTTTTGGCTACACCTTC
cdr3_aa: CASRSTGTTSFGYTF

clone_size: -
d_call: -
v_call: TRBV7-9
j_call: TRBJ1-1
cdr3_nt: TGTGCCAGCAGCTTCGGTCAGATTAACACTGAAGCTTTCTTT
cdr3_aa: CASSFGQINTEAFF

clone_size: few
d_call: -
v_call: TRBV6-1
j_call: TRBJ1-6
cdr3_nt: TGTGCCAGCAGTTTAGACCCGAGCTCACCCCTCCACTTT
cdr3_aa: CASSLDPSSPLHF

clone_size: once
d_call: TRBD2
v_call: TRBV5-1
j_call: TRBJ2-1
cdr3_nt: TGCGCCAGCAGCCCGAGACTAGCGGGGTACAATGAGCAGTTCTTC
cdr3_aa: CASSPRLAGYNEQFF

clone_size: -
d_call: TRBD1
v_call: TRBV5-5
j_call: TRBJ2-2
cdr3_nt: TGTGCCAGCAGCCCCTACCTACGACAGGGCCACACCGGGGAGCTGTTTTTT
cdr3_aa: CASSPYLRQGHTGELFF

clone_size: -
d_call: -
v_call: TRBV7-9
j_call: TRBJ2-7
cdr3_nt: TGTGCCAGCAGCCCCCTCACCGACGCCCCCGAGCAGTACTTC
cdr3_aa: CASSPLTDAPEQYF

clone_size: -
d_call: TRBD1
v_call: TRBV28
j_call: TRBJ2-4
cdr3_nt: TGTGCCAGCAGTTGGGACAGGGCCTCTCTGTACTTC
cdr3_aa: CASSWDRASLYF

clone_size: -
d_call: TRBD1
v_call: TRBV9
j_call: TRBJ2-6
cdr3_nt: TGTGCCAGCAGCGCCCGTCCCGGGACAGGTCTTGGGGCCAACGTCCTGGCTTTC
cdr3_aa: CASSARPGTGLGANVLAF

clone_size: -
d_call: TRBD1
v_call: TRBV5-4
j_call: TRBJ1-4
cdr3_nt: TGTGCCAGCAGCTTGGGACCTCCGGGACAGCTAAATGAAAAACTGTTTTTT
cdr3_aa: CASSLGPPGQLNEKLFF

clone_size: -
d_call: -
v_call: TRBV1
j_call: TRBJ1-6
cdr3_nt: TGCACCAGCAGCCGCCCCGGGACAGTCACCCCCCTCCACTTT
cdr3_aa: CTSSRPGTVTPLHF

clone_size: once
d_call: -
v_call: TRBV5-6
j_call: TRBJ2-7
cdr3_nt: TGTGCCAGCTCGTGGTGGAGCTCCTACGAGCAGTACTTC
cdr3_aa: CASSWWSSYEQYF

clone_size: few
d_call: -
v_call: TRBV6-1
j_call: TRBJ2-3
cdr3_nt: TGTGCCAGCAGTGAGACCTCCCTCCGGTGGGATACGCAGTATTTT
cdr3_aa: CASSETSLRWDTQYF

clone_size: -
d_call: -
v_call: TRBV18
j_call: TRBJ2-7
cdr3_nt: TGTGCCAGCTCATCCACATCGGCAGGGTCCTACGAGCAGTACTTC
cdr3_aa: CASSSTSAGSYEQYF

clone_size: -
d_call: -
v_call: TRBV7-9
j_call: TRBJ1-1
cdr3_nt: TGTGCCAGCACCCGGACTCACACTGAAGCTTTCTTT
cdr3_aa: CASTRTHTEAFF

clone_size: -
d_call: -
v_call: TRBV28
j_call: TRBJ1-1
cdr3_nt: TGTGCCAGCAATACCCCAACTACTGAAGCTTTCTTT
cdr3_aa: CASNTPTTEAFF

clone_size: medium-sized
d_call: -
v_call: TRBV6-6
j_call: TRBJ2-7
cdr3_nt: TGTGCCAGCAGAGGAGCCTCCTACGAGCAGTACTTC
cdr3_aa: CASRGASYEQYF

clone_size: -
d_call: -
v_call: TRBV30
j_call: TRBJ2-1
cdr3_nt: TGTGCCTGGAGAACGACCGGGAGTTCCCATGAGCAGTTCTTC
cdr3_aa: CAWRTTGSSHEQFF

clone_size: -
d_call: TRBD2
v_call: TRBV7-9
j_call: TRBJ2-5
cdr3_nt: TGTGCCAGCAGCTCAAGCGGGAGACGGAGCCAAGAGACCCAGTACTTC
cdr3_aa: CASSSSGRRSQETQYF

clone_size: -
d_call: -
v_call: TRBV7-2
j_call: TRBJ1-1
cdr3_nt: TGTGCCAGCAGCTTGAGGAATATGAACACTGAAGCTTTCTTT
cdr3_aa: CASSLRNMNTEAFF

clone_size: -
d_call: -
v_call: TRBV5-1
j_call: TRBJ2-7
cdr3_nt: TGCGCCAGCAGCCATGCCGGGACCTCCTACGAGCAGTACTTC
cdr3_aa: CASSHAGTSYEQYF

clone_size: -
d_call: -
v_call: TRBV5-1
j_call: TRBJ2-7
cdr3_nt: TGCGCCAGCAGCGCAAACACCCTGTCAACGAGCGAGCAGTACTTC
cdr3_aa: CASSANTLSTSEQYF

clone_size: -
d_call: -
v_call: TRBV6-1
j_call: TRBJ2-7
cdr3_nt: TGTGCCAGCACCAATAGGGGGGCCTCTGAGCAGTACTTC
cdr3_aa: CASTNRGASEQYF

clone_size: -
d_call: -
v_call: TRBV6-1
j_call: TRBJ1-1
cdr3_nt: TGTGCCAGCAGTGTCCCCGTCCTGAACACTGAAGCTTTCTTT
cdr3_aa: CASSVPVLNTEAFF

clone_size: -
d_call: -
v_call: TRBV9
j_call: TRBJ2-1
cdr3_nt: TGTGCCAGCAGCGTCTCCTCCACTTCCTCAGTCGGGGAGCAGTTCTTC
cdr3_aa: CASSVSSTSSVGEQFF

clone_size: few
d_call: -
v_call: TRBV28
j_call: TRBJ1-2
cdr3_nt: TGTGCCAGCAGTTTAGTTTCGGGCGGCTATGGCTACACCTTC
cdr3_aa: CASSLVSGGYGYTF

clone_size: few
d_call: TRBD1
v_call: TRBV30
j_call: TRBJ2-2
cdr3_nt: TGTGCCTGGAGGGAGGGACAGGGGGTCACCGGGGAGCTGTTTTTT
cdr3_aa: CAWREGQGVTGELFF

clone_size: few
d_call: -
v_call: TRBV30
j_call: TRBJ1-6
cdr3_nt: TGTGCCTGGAGCCACGGGGCAGGGAATAATTCACCCCTCCACTTT
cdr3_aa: CAWSHGAGNNSPLHF

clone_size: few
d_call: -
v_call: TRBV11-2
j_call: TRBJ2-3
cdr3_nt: TGTGCCAGCAGCTTAGAGGGGGCCTGGGGTGGAGATACGCAGTATTTT
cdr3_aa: CASSLEGAWGGDTQYF

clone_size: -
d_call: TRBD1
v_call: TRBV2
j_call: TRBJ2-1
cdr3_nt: TGTGCCAGCATCCGGGACAGGATCAATGAGCAGTTCTTC
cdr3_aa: CASIRDRINEQFF

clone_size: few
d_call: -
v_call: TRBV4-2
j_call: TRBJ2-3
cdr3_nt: TGTGCCAGCAGCCAAGAACCGACCTCCCAAAGTACGCAGTATTTT
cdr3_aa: CASSQEPTSQSTQYF

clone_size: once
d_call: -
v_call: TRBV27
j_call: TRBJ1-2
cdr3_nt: TGTGCCAGCAGTTTATCGATATTAAGTGGCTACACCTTC
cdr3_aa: CASSLSILSGYTF

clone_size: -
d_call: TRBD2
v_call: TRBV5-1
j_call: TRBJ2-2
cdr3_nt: TGCGCCAGCAAAGGAGCGGGGGCGGACACCGGGGAGCTGTTTTTT
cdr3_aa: CASKGAGADTGELFF

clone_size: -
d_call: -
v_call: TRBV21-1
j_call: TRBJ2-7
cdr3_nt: TGTGCCAGCAGCTGTGGACTAGCGGGAGAACGGGAGCAGTACTTC
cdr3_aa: CASSCGLAGEREQYF

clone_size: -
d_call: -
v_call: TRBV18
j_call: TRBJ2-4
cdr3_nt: TGTGCCAGCTCCTCAGAATTGTTGGCTAACATTCAGTACTTC
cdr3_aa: CASSSELLANIQYF

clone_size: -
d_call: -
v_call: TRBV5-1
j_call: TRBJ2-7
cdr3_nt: TGCGCCAGCAAACATGGAGAGAGTCCTACCTACGAGCAGTACTTC
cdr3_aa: CASKHGESPTYEQYF